This T cell receptor (beta chain) was found in a study of T cells in localized non-small cell lung cancer. Study results and limitations: A median of 57 of the top 100 tumor clones appeared in adjacent lung, which was paired and uninvolved. Owing to sequencing of a solitary tumor region, heterogeneity cannot be discounted. Higher blood T cell density went with longer overall survival. In uninvolved adjacent lung, T cell clonality reached its highest value, exceeding tumor.

Measured with immunoSEQ multiplex PCR; TCRdb has only the in-frame clones, and not every one. This sample has more than 15,000 clones, with 80% to 90% found just once. Notes on this clone: Antigen specificity is unknown.

V gave up 3 bases and J gave up 7 bases; unmatched junction bases: 2. The CDR3 consists of 14 residues. Germline V gene data show CDR1 as SGDLS and CDR2 as YYNGEE. V gene TRBV9 combines with J gene TRBJ1-5; 12 bases fit TRBD1. This specimen was peripheral blood, taken before any cancer treatment. The sequence was collected from a male donor aged 60 or older with stage I lung adenocarcinoma. The CDR3 reads CASSAGQGAQPQHF. CDR3 sequence (DNA): TGTGCCAGCAGCGCGGGACAGGGGGCCCAGCCCCAGCATTTT.